The subject of this entry is one T cell receptor beta chain. No antigen is known for it. The data derive from a study of coeliac disease. At the level of the study: Without high-resolution HLA typing, biased TRBV7-2 usage was queried. Broader study findings: Most TRB amino acid sequences occurred in only one sample.

This CDR3 is 15 amino acids long. Germline CDR1 and CDR2: SEHNR and FQNEAQ (reference sequence). V gave up 2 bases and J gave up 6 bases; unmatched junction bases: 6. Using immunoSEQ multiplex PCR, the repertoire was profiled, and TCRdb retains in-frame clones only, with some absent. The table has fewer than 6,500 clones, about 63% seen once. The clonotype comes from a man in his sixties or seventies with active celiac disease. This chain joins TRBV7-9 and TRBJ2-1; 8 bases match TRBD2. The material sequenced was lymphocytes from the gut lamina propria. This chain's CDR3 is CASSLTIAGSNEQFF. For the CDR3, the DNA is TGTGCCAGCAGCTTAACGATAGCGGGGAGCAATGAGCAGTTCTTC.